A selection of T cell receptor beta chains follows, all from one sample in a study of early T cells in non-severe SARS-CoV-2 infection. TCRdb fed the 5' RACE reads into MiXCR, producing one record per CDR3 protein. The data hold 15,000 to 20,000 distinct CDR3 sequences, with more than 5.5% observed a single time. The specimen comprised whole blood, sampled at baseline. Every receptor here comes from an adult who was a healthcare worker with PCR-confirmed SARS-CoV-2 infection or an uninfected control (not recorded which). The conserved cysteine and the conserved F or W are not part of the CDR3 here. The order of the fields is V gene, clone size, J gene, CDR3 protein. Size is omitted from some rows. Given values are once, few, many or a class for expanded clones.

v_gene: TRBV7-9
abundance: .
j_gene: TRBJ1-5
CDR3aa: ASSLEGTASPQH

v_gene: TRBV6-5
abundance: medium-sized
j_gene: TRBJ1-2
CDR3aa: ASSFPRAGGFGYT

v_gene: TRBV18
abundance: many
j_gene: TRBJ1-5
CDR3aa: ASSETDSLGNQPQH

v_gene: TRBV5-4
abundance: many
j_gene: TRBJ2-3
CDR3aa: ASGSGERADTQY

v_gene: TRBV10-3
abundance: many
j_gene: TRBJ2-1
CDR3aa: AISESPTSGGVDEQF

v_gene: TRBV29-1
abundance: many
j_gene: TRBJ2-5
CDR3aa: SVDNAHIGEETQY

v_gene: TRBV18
abundance: many
j_gene: TRBJ1-1
CDR3aa: ASSPRGPNTEAF

v_gene: TRBV5-4
abundance: many
j_gene: TRBJ1-2
CDR3aa: ASSPVRGTYGYT

v_gene: TRBV7-2
abundance: few
j_gene: TRBJ2-1
CDR3aa: ASRPGLGIGGSYNEQF

v_gene: TRBV6-1
abundance: many
j_gene: TRBJ1-5
CDR3aa: ASSNPGHSQPQH

v_gene: TRBV10-1
abundance: .
j_gene: TRBJ2-7
CDR3aa: ASTAGDLYEQY

v_gene: TRBV12-3/TRBV12-4
abundance: many
j_gene: TRBJ1-4
CDR3aa: ASSLLLNEKLF

v_gene: TRBV7-6
abundance: many
j_gene: TRBJ2-2
CDR3aa: ASSLRVDTGELF

v_gene: TRBV4-2
abundance: many
j_gene: TRBJ2-1
CDR3aa: ASSSLLSNEQF

v_gene: TRBV12-3/TRBV12-4
abundance: many
j_gene: TRBJ1-2
CDR3aa: ASSLSSGGRRYT

v_gene: TRBV15
abundance: many
j_gene: TRBJ1-4
CDR3aa: ATSRYPLDEKLF

v_gene: TRBV7-8
abundance: many
j_gene: TRBJ2-5
CDR3aa: ASSFEKTQY

v_gene: TRBV5-1
abundance: many
j_gene: TRBJ2-7
CDR3aa: ASSLEGAYEQY

v_gene: TRBV10-3
abundance: many
j_gene: TRBJ2-7
CDR3aa: AISAVIDSYYEQY

v_gene: TRBV9
abundance: many
j_gene: TRBJ1-2
CDR3aa: ASSVGQAHYGYT

v_gene: TRBV11-2
abundance: medium-sized
j_gene: TRBJ2-1
CDR3aa: ASSPQRGGSDEQF

v_gene: TRBV6-2/TRBV6-3
abundance: few
j_gene: TRBJ2-3
CDR3aa: ASSGLAGNTDTQY

v_gene: TRBV29-1
abundance: many
j_gene: TRBJ2-2
CDR3aa: SVVGFLGTGELF

v_gene: TRBV29-1
abundance: many
j_gene: TRBJ1-2
CDR3aa: SVEDGPGGLGYT

v_gene: TRBV5-6
abundance: .
j_gene: TRBJ2-7
CDR3aa: ASSVGLFSYEQY

v_gene: TRBV13
abundance: many
j_gene: TRBJ2-7
CDR3aa: ASSPPGPYEQY

v_gene: TRBV5-6
abundance: few
j_gene: TRBJ2-5
CDR3aa: ASSKTGGEETQY

v_gene: TRBV10-3
abundance: many
j_gene: TRBJ1-5
CDR3aa: ATTDSYSNQPQH

v_gene: TRBV12-3/TRBV12-4
abundance: many
j_gene: TRBJ1-1
CDR3aa: ASTLGTGTTEAF

v_gene: TRBV20-1
abundance: many
j_gene: TRBJ2-1
CDR3aa: SARDHRLAGDSPYNEQF

v_gene: TRBV13
abundance: medium-sized
j_gene: TRBJ2-6
CDR3aa: ASSLRSASGANVLT

v_gene: TRBV7-6
abundance: .
j_gene: TRBJ2-3
CDR3aa: ASSSRGLAGAFTDTQY

v_gene: TRBV6-2/TRBV6-3
abundance: medium-sized
j_gene: TRBJ2-1
CDR3aa: ASGRGPPNEQF

v_gene: TRBV19
abundance: many
j_gene: TRBJ2-1
CDR3aa: ASSFDRESYNEQF

v_gene: TRBV3-2
abundance: .
j_gene: TRBJ2-7
CDR3aa: ASSLKNGEQY

v_gene: TRBV7-7
abundance: .
j_gene: TRBJ2-5
CDR3aa: ASSYLGHQETQY

v_gene: TRBV3-1
abundance: .
j_gene: TRBJ2-1
CDR3aa: ASSRVRGSYNEQF

v_gene: TRBV25-1
abundance: many
j_gene: TRBJ1-1
CDR3aa: ASSAGQGNTEAF

v_gene: TRBV7-8
abundance: few
j_gene: TRBJ1-4
CDR3aa: ASSLGREGKLF

v_gene: TRBV5-1
abundance: many
j_gene: TRBJ2-7
CDR3aa: ASSLVQGQGFDEQY

v_gene: TRBV18
abundance: many
j_gene: TRBJ2-1
CDR3aa: ASSPSGGLMHEQF

v_gene: TRBV18
abundance: many
j_gene: TRBJ2-1
CDR3aa: ASSPIHSEEQF

v_gene: TRBV18
abundance: many
j_gene: TRBJ2-2
CDR3aa: ASSPMGQTSNTGELF

v_gene: TRBV5-4
abundance: many
j_gene: TRBJ2-1
CDR3aa: ASSLRGAVYNEQF

v_gene: TRBV20-1
abundance: many
j_gene: TRBJ1-5
CDR3aa: SASPGGNQPQH

v_gene: TRBV9
abundance: .
j_gene: TRBJ2-5
CDR3aa: ASSVEPGGLETQY

v_gene: TRBV19
abundance: many
j_gene: TRBJ2-3
CDR3aa: ASSPGPSGAQY

v_gene: TRBV6-2/TRBV6-3
abundance: many
j_gene: TRBJ2-3
CDR3aa: ASRPSSTDTQY

v_gene: TRBV5-1
abundance: many
j_gene: TRBJ1-2
CDR3aa: ASSLDRNGYT

v_gene: TRBV11-3
abundance: many
j_gene: TRBJ2-2
CDR3aa: ASSLAALTGELF

v_gene: TRBV5-8
abundance: many
j_gene: TRBJ2-1
CDR3aa: ASTLKGGSSYNEQF

v_gene: TRBV7-8
abundance: many
j_gene: TRBJ2-7
CDR3aa: ASSYRADRALSYEQY

v_gene: TRBV19
abundance: many
j_gene: TRBJ1-2
CDR3aa: ASSVTGKDYGYT

v_gene: TRBV5-6
abundance: many
j_gene: TRBJ1-2
CDR3aa: ASSLNVGYT

v_gene: TRBV6-2/TRBV6-3
abundance: few
j_gene: TRBJ1-1
CDR3aa: ASSVRWNTEAF

v_gene: TRBV7-8
abundance: many
j_gene: TRBJ2-1
CDR3aa: ASSRTSVHNEQF

v_gene: TRBV7-9
abundance: many
j_gene: TRBJ2-1
CDR3aa: ASSFTVSGGTYNEQF